This entry lists 28 T cell receptor beta chains sequenced from one sample in a study of cytomegalovirus exposure and HLA in healthy donors. Assay used: immunoSEQ multiplex PCR; TCRdb lists only in-frame clones, some missing. Among approximately 160,000 clones listed, under 90% were seen once. The sample consisted of PBMCs. The source is a woman under 30 in good health and CMV-seropositive.

The CDR3 reads CASSFLHRRSNQPQHF. CDR3 sequence (DNA): TGCGCCAGCAGCTTCCTCCACAGGCGTAGCAATCAGCCCCAGCATTTT. This chain connects TRBV5-1 to TRBJ1-5, with D possibly being TRBD1 (5 bases). Germline lookup yields CDR1 SGHRS and CDR2 YFSETQ. The CDR3 length is 16 residues. Trimming shortened V by 2 bases and J by 0 bases, and 12 bases separated the two germline ends.

CDR3 protein: CSARTSDSYEQYF. CDR3 nucleotide sequence: TGCAGCGCTCGGACTAGCGACTCCTACGAGCAGTACTTC. This chain joins TRBV29-1 and TRBJ2-7; 9 bases are shared with TRBD2. Germline V gene sequence: CDR1 SQVTM, CDR2 ANQGSEA. The ends lost 7 bases at V and 0 bases at J; junction bases unmatched: 4. This CDR3 region has 13 residues.

This chain links TRBV15 with TRBJ1-1; D is unresolved. V dropped 5 bases and J dropped 3 bases, with 13 bases sitting between them. This CDR3 contains 14 residues. CDR1 is LNHNV and CDR2 is YYDKDF in the germline V gene (reference sequence). The CDR3 coding sequence is TGTGCCACCAGCCCCGACATCCGAGACACTGAAGCTTTCTTT. Amino acids: CATSPDIRDTEAFF. Full variable domain (rest looked up from reference TRBV15 and TRBJ1-1): DAMVIQNPRYQVTQFGKPVTLSCSQTLNHNVMYWYQQKSSQAPKLLFHYYDKDFNNEADTPDNFQSRRPNTSFCFLDIRSPGLGDTAMYLCATSPDIRDTEAFFGQGTRLTVV.

A note on this clone: Germline and junction disagree at one end, which may indicate a read error. This chain joins TRBV19 and TRBJ1-4, with D unresolved. Germline V gene lookup returns CDR1 LNHDA and CDR2 SQIVND (reference sequence). CDR3 length equals 14 residues. The CDR3 here is CASSSELTSEKLFF. DNA of the CDR3: TGTGCCAGTAGTTCGGAGTTAACTAGTGAAAAACTGTTTTTT.

V is TRBV10-3 and J is TRBJ1-1; D gene ambiguous. The CDR3 is 13 amino acids. Germline V gene lookup returns CDR1 ENHRY and CDR2 SYGVKD. Trimming shortened V by 3 bases and J by 5 bases, and 10 bases separated the two germline ends. CDR3 residues: CAISDSSGTEAFF. CDR3 coding DNA: TGTGCCATCAGTGACTCCTCGGGAACTGAAGCTTTCTTT.

This rearrangement joins TRBV7-3 to TRBJ2-2; the match to TRBD2 covers 8 bases. This CDR3 comprises 15 residues. Trimming took 8 bases from V and 6 from J; bases not matched to a gene: 11. Germline CDR1 SGHTA, CDR2 FQGTGA. This chain's CDR3 is CASGTGTRGAGELFF. The CDR3 nucleotides are TGTGCCAGCGGGACCGGGACTAGGGGTGCCGGGGAGCTGTTTTTT.

The chain is built from TRBV2 and TRBJ2-2, with 8 bases lining up with TRBD1. CDR1 is SNHLY and CDR2 is FYNNEI in the germline V gene. V was pared by 7 bases and J by 4 bases, with 11 bases of the junction left unmatched. CDR3 size: 16 residues. The CDR3 sequence is CASIVRTGSATGELFF. As DNA, the CDR3 is TGTGCCAGCATCGTCCGGACAGGGTCGGCCACCGGGGAGCTGTTTTTT.

The V call is TRBV11-3, the J call TRBJ2-1; D perhaps matches TRBD1 (5 bases). This CDR3 has 13 amino acids. Germline lookup yields CDR1 SGHNT and CDR2 YENEEA. Trimming removed 3 bases from V and 4 bases from J, with 7 bases in between. CDR3 residues: CASSFRGYNEQFF. The CDR3 DNA reads TGTGCCAGCAGCTTTAGGGGTTACAATGAGCAGTTCTTC.

This clone was found once. The V call is TRBV7-2, the J call TRBJ2-5; TRBD2 matches 8 bases. Germline CDR1 SGHTA, CDR2 FQGNSA. With V trimmed by 5 bases and J by 1 base, 6 bases remained unmatched. CDR3 size: 15 residues. CDR3 in amino acids: CASSTRLAFQETQYF. CDR3 DNA sequence: TGTGCCAGCAGCACCCGACTAGCGTTCCAAGAGACCCAGTACTTC.

This chain connects TRBV7-3 to TRBJ2-3; D gene uncertain. Germline V gene data show CDR1 as SGHTA and CDR2 as FQGTGA. With 5 bases removed from V and 2 bases from J, the gap between germline ends came to 11 bases. The CDR3 is 14 amino acids. The DNA of the CDR3 is TGTGCCAGCAGCGCCGCCGGTATCACAGATACGCAGTATTTT. Translation gives CASSAAGITDTQYF.

The V gene is TRBV25-1, the J gene TRBJ2-4; D is unclear. V lost 2 bases and J 0 bases, leaving 17 bases between the germline ends. CDR1 is MGHDK and CDR2 is SYGVNS in the germline V gene. This CDR3 region has 18 residues. The CDR3 is CASSEKSFGGLAKNIQYF. The CDR3 region has the DNA TGTGCCAGCAGTGAAAAATCTTTTGGCGGTTTAGCCAAAAACATTCAGTACTTC.

The chain recombines TRBV2 with TRBJ2-3; no reliable D call. Germline V gene lookup returns CDR1 SNHLY and CDR2 FYNNEI. The CDR3 consists of 13 residues. V was shortened by 4 bases and J by 5 bases, with 10 bases between the two germline ends. Here the CDR3 DNA reads TGTGCCAGCAGTGGGCAGGTGGAAGATACGCAGTATTTT. Translated: CASSGQVEDTQYF.

This sequence joins TRBV12-5 and TRBJ2-7; weak D call: TRBD1 (6 bases). This CDR3 has 12 amino acids. Deletions cut 0 bases from V and 6 bases from J, with 6 bases between. CDR1 is LGHNT and CDR2 is FRNRAP in the germline V gene. CDR3: CASGLVQGEQYF. DNA for the CDR3: TGTGCTAGTGGTTTGGTACAGGGCGAGCAGTACTTC. Complete variable domain (other parts from reference TRBV12-5 and TRBJ2-7): DARVTQTPRHKVTEMGQEVTMRCQPILGHNTVFWYRQTMMQGLELLAYFRNRAPLDDSGMPKDRFSAEMPDATLATLKIQPSEPRDSAVYFCASGLVQGEQYFGPGTRLTVT.

V and J are TRBV19 and TRBJ1-5; D perhaps matches TRBD1 (6 bases). V lost 3 bases and J lost 0, with 15 bases in between. Germline-derived CDR1 and CDR2 are LNHDA and SQIVND (reference sequence). The CDR3 sequence is 17 residues long. The CDR3 region is CASSIAGGPYSNQPQHF. CDR3 DNA: TGTGCCAGTAGTATCGCCGGGGGGCCATATAGCAATCAGCCCCAGCATTTT.

The chain links TRBV7-8 to TRBJ2-1, with 11 bases matching TRBD2. The germline gives CDR1 SGHVS, CDR2 FQNEAQ. V trimming: 5 bases; J trimming: 4 bases; junction bases outside the gene matches: 13. The CDR3 is made up of 18 amino acids. The CDR3, as DNA: TGTGCCAGCAGCCATCTAAAAACTAGCGGGGGCCAATACAATGAGCAGTTCTTC. Translating it yields CASSHLKTSGGQYNEQFF.

The chain is built from TRBV7-8 and TRBJ2-7; 7 nucleotides match TRBD1. Germline CDR1 reads SGHVS; CDR2 reads FQNEAQ. CDR3 length: 15 residues. V lost 4 bases and J lost 0; bases outside the gene matches: 6. Here the CDR3 reads CASSSRDRLSYEQYF. CDR3 nucleotides: TGTGCCAGCAGCTCGAGGGACAGACTCTCCTACGAGCAGTACTTC.

The rearrangement links TRBV15 to TRBJ2-2, with 7 positions matching TRBD2. V lost 5 bases to trimming and J lost 4 bases; unmatched junction nucleotides: 10. This CDR3 contains 16 residues. In germline, CDR1 is LNHNV, CDR2 YYDKDF (reference sequence). CDR3 nucleotide sequence: TGTGCCACCAGCCCCGCCCGGCGGGAGCTCACCGGGGAGCTGTTTTTT. This gives the protein CATSPARRELTGELFF. The complete variable domain, with remaining parts taken from reference TRBV15 and TRBJ2-2, reads DAMVIQNPRYQVTQFGKPVTLSCSQTLNHNVMYWYQQKSSQAPKLLFHYYDKDFNNEADTPDNFQSRRPNTSFCFLDIRSPGLGDTAMYLCATSPARRELTGELFFGEGSRLTVL.

The count of this clone is one. V is TRBV6-1 and J is TRBJ2-7; D possibly corresponds to TRBD1 (6 bases). The length of the CDR3 is 15 residues. Trimming removed 6 bases from V and 3 bases from J, with 18 bases in between. The germline V gene has CDR1 MNHNS and CDR2 SASEGT. The CDR3 is CASSPQDRPLYEQYF. The CDR3 DNA reads TGTGCCAGCAGCCCTCAGGACAGACCTCTCTACGAGCAGTACTTC.

The CDR3 DNA reads TGTGCCAGTAGTGCCCTCTTTTGGACTAGCGGGACCTACGAGCAGTACTTC. It specifies CASSALFWTSGTYEQYF. The V and J genes are TRBV19 and TRBJ2-7; TRBD2 aligns across 12 bases. The germline V gene encodes CDR1 LNHDA and CDR2 SQIVND (reference sequence). The CDR3 spans 17 residues. Trimming cost V 5 bases and J 2 bases; bases outside gene matches: 10.

The V call is TRBV7-3, the J call TRBJ2-1, with D hard to call. V lost 6 bases and J lost 9, with 18 bases in between. This CDR3 has 14 amino acids. Germline CDR1 and CDR2: SGHTA and FQGTGA. CDR3 region: CASRLLSASGEQFF. CDR3 in DNA: TGTGCCAGCAGGTTACTAAGCGCCTCCGGTGAGCAGTTCTTC.

The chain recombines TRBV28 with TRBJ1-4; TRBD1 agrees at 8 bases. CDR1 is MDHEN and CDR2 is SYDVKM in the germline V gene. Losses at the gene ends were 6 bases for V and 4 bases for J; bases not matched to a gene: 13. The CDR3 spans 17 residues. CDR3 sequence reads: CASSSQGQATYNEKLFF. The CDR3 coding sequence is TGTGCCAGCAGCTCCCAGGGACAGGCTACTTATAATGAAAAACTGTTTTTT.

This chain joins TRBV18 and TRBJ2-1, with D unresolved. V was pared by 7 bases and J by 0 bases, with 16 bases between. Germline-derived CDR1 and CDR2 are KGHSH and LQKENI. This CDR3 region has 16 residues. CDR3 bases: TGTGCCAGCTGCACGTTTGATGCCAGCTCCTACAATGAGCAGTTCTTC. It translates to CASCTFDASSYNEQFF.

V is TRBV7-9 and J is TRBJ2-1; 8 bases map to TRBD2. V shed 0 bases and J 9 bases; nucleotides not matched to a gene: 10. Germline loops: CDR1 SEHNR, CDR2 FQNEAQ (reference sequence). This CDR3 has 16 residues. The CDR3 DNA reads TGTGCCAGCAGCTTAGCCCGCCCGGGGGGGGATGGTGAGCAGTTCTTC. It encodes CASSLARPGGDGEQFF.

The chain joins TRBV19 to TRBJ1-5; maybe TRBD1 (5 bases). This CDR3 region has 17 residues. Deletions cut 6 bases from V and 5 bases from J, with 23 bases between. Per germline, CDR1 LNHDA and CDR2 SQIVND (reference sequence). CDR3 sequence (DNA): TGTGCCAGTAGCGGGGGGTCAGGGCGAAGGACGGATCAGCCCCAGCATTTT. Encoded protein: CASSGGSGRRTDQPQHF.

This clone was counted once. This chain uses TRBV5-4 with TRBJ2-2; 8 bases fit TRBD2. This CDR3 has 15 amino acids. V trimming: 1 base; J trimming: 4 bases; junction bases outside the gene matches: 3. Germline V gene lookup returns CDR1 SGHNT and CDR2 YYREEE (reference sequence). CDR3 amino acids: CASSLSAGGTGELFF. Written as DNA, the CDR3 is TGTGCCAGCAGCTTGTCGGCGGGAGGCACCGGGGAGCTGTTTTTT. Supplemented by reference TRBV5-4 and TRBJ2-2, the full variable domain reads ETGVTQSPTHLIKTRGQQVTLRCSSQSGHNTVSWYQQALGQGPQFIFQYYREEENGRGNFPPRFSGLQFPNYSSELNVNALELDDSALYLCASSLSAGGTGELFFGEGSRLTVL.

The chain joins TRBV10-2 to TRBJ1-5; D possibly corresponds to TRBD1 (5 bases). Germline CDR1 WSHSY, CDR2 SAAADI. V lost 3 bases and J lost 3, with 9 bases in between. The CDR3 contains 14 residues. CDR3 region: CASSDRQSNQPQHF. The CDR3 region has the DNA TGCGCCAGCAGTGACAGACAGTCCAATCAGCCCCAGCATTTT.

With respect to this clone: One junction end disagrees with the germline gene, perhaps due to a read error. V usage is TRBV28 and J usage is TRBJ1-5, with 9 bases aligning to TRBD1. This CDR3 has 15 amino acids. Germline CDR1 MDHEN, CDR2 SYDVKM. CDR3 sequence: CASGLPDRGDQLQHF. DNA for the CDR3: TGTGCCAGCGGATTACCTGACAGGGGGGATCAGCTCCAGCATTTT.

This chain connects TRBV19 to TRBJ2-7, with D hard to call. This CDR3 is built from 10 residues. Germline V CDR1 and CDR2: LNHDA, SQIVND (reference sequence). Trimming pared 4 bases from V and 6 bases from J, leaving 4 bases between. CDR3 DNA: TGTGCCAGTAGTAGTAGCGAGCAGTACTTC. Its protein is CASSSSEQYF. Complete variable domain (other parts from reference TRBV19 and TRBJ2-7): DGGITQSPKYLFRKEGQNVTLSCEQNLNHDAMYWYRQDPGQGLRLIYYSQIVNDFQKGDIAEGYSVSREKKESFPLTVTSAQKNPTAFYLCASSSSEQYFGPGTRLTVT.